The clone carrying this T cell receptor beta chain has only a few counts. One end of the junction fails to match germline, which may point to a read error. This sample stems from a study of blood T cells in healthy people across ages. Through a sample-barcoded 5' primer and a J-beta primer mix, a second PCR was run for about 7 to 12 cycles. TCRdb ran MiXCR on the 5' RACE reads and lists one entry per CDR3 protein. The data show roughly 1,500,000 distinct CDR3 sequences, approximately 40% seen once. Sequencing was performed on blood. This receptor was taken from a woman aged 18-30 years in good health.

CDR3 coding DNA: TGCGCCAGCAGCCAAGATGGGGGGGAGCAGTTCTTC. As protein: CASSQDGGEQFF. The chain recombines TRBV3-1 with TRBJ2-1, with D possibly being TRBD2 (6 bases). Germline-derived CDR1 and CDR2 are LGHDT and YNNKEL (reference sequence). This CDR3 has 12 amino acids.